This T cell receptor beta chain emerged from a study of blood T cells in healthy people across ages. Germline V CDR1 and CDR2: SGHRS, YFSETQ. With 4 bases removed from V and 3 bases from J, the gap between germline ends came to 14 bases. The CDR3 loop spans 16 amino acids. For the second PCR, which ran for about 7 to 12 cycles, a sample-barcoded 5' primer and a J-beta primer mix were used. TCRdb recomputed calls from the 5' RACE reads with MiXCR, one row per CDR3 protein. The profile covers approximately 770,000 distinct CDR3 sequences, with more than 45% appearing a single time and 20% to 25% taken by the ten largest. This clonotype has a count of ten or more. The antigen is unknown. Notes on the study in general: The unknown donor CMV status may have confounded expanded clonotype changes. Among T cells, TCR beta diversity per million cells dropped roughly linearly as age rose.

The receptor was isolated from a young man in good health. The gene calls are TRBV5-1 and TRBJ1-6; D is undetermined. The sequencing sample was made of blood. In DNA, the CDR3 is TGCGCCAGCAGCCCGCTCGACCGGGACTATAATTCACCCCTCCACTTT. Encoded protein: CASSPLDRDYNSPLHF. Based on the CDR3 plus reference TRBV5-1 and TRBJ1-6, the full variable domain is KAGVTQTPRYLIKTRGQQVTLSCSPISGHRSVSWYQQTPGQGLQFLFEYFSETQRNKGNFPGRFSGRQFSNSRSEMNVSTLELGDSALYLCASSPLDRDYNSPLHFGNGTRLTVT.